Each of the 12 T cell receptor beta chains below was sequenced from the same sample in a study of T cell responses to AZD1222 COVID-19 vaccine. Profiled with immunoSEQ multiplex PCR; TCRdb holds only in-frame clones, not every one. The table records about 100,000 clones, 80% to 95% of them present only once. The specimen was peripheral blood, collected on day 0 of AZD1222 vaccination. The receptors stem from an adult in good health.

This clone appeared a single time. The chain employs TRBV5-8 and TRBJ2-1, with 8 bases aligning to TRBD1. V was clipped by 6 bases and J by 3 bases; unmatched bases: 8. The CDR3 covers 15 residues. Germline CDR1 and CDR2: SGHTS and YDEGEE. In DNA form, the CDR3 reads TGTGCCAGCAACTCCGGGACAGGCTACTACAATGAGCAGTTCTTC. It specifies CASNSGTGYYNEQFF.

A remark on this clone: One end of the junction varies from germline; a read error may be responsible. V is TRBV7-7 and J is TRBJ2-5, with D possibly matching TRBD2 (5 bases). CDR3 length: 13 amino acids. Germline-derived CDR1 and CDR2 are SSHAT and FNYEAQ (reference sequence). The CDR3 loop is CASSLGSEETQYF. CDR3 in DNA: TGTGCTAGCAGCTTAGGTAGCGAAGAGACCCAGTACTTC.

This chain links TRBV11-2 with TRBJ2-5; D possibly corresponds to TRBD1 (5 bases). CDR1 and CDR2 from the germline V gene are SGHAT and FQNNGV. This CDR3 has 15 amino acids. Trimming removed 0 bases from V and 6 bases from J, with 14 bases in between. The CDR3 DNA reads TGTGCCAGCAGCTTAGATGGCAGGGTCCCCAAGACCCAGTACTTC. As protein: CASSLDGRVPKTQYF. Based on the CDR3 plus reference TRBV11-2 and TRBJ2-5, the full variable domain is EAGVAQSPRYKIIEKRQSVAFWCNPISGHATLYWYQQILGQGPKLLIQFQNNGVVDDSQLPKDRFSAERLKGVDSTLKIQPAKLEDSAVYLCASSLDGRVPKTQYFGPGTRLLVL.

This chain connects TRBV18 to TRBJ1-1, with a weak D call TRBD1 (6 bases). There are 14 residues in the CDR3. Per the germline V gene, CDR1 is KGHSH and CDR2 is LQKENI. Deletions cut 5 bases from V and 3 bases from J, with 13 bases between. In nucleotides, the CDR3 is TGTGCCAGCTCAGAAGAGGACAGATACACTGAAGCTTTCTTT. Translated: CASSEEDRYTEAFF.

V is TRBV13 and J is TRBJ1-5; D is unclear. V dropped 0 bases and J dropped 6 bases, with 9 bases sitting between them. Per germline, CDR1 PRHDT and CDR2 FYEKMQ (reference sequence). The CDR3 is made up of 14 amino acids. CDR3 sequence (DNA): TGTGCCAGCAGCTTAGGGGGGAGAGCTCAGCCCCAGCATTTT. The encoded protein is CASSLGGRAQPQHF.

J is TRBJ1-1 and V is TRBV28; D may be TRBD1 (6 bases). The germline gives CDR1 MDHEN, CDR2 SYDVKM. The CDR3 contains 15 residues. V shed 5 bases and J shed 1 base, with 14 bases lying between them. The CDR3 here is CASSIGGGANTEAFF. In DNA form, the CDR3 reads TGTGCCAGCAGTATAGGAGGGGGAGCGAACACTGAAGCTTTCTTT.

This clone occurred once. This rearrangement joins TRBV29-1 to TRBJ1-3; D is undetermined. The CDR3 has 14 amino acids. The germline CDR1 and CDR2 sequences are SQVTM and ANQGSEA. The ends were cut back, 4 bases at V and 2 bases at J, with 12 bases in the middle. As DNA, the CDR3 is TGCAGCGTTGCCTTTAGCCAGGCTGGAAACACCATATATTTT. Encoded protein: CSVAFSQAGNTIYF.

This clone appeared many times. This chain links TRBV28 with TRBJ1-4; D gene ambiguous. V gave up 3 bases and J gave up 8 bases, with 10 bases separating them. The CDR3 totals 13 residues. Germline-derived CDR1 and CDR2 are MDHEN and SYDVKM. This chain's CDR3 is CASSFVQDEKLFF. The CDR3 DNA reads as TGTGCCAGCAGTTTTGTCCAGGACGAAAAACTGTTTTTT.

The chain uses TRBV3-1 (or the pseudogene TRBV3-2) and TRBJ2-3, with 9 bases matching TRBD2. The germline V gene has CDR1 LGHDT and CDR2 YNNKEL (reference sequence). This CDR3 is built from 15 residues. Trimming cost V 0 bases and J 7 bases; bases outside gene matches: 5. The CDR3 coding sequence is TGTGCCAGCAGCCAAGACGCTAGCGGGACTAATACGCAGTATTTT. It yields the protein CASSQDASGTNTQYF.

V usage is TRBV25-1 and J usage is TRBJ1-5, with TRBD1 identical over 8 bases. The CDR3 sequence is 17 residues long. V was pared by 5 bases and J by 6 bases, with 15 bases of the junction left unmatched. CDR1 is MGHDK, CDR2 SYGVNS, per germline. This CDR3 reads CASSPLRDRMVGQPQHF. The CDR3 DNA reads TGTGCCAGCAGTCCCTTGCGGGACAGGATGGTAGGTCAGCCCCAGCATTTT.

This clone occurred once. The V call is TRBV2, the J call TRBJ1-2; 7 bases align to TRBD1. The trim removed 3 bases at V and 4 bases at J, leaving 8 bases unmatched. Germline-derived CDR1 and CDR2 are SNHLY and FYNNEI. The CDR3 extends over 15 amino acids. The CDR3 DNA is TGTGCCAGCAGTGATGGGGGACAGAGAAGCTATGGCTACACCTTC. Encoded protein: CASSDGGQRSYGYTF.

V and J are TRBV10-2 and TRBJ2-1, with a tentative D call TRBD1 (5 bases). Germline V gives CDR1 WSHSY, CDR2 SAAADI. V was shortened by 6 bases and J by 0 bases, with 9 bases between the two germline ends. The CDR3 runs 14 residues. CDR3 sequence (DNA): TGCGCCAGCAGGACAGAGAGCTCCTACAATGAGCAGTTCTTC. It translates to CASRTESSYNEQFF.